Listed below are T cell receptor beta chains from one sample, sequenced in a study of shared clonotypes between healthy human individuals. The data were produced by immunoSEQ multiplex PCR, yet TCRdb's version contains in-frame clones alone and is incomplete. This table has about 590,000 clones, 95% appearing once. Sequenced: naive CD8+ T cells sorted from blood. The receptors stem from a woman aged 25 to 39 in good health. The conserved cysteine and the conserved F or W are not part of the CDR3 here.

J gene: TRBJ2-7; V gene: TRBV27; CDR3 protein: ASSPSREFGEQY
J gene: TRBJ2-5; V gene: TRBV5-6; CDR3 protein: ASSLGLAGVEETQY
J gene: TRBJ2-5; V gene: TRBV5-1; CDR3 protein: ASSLDTSGYEGETQY
J gene: TRBJ1-2; V gene: TRBV6-1; CDR3 protein: ASSEVPGVNYGYT
J gene: TRBJ2-5; V gene: TRBV7-7; CDR3 protein: ASSSLDRSQETQY
J gene: TRBJ1-1; V gene: TRBV27; CDR3 protein: ASSPSGGGNTEAF
J gene: TRBJ2-5; V gene: TRBV7-9; CDR3 protein: ASSPTPQETQY
J gene: TRBJ2-1; V gene: TRBV28; CDR3 protein: ASSLTDNEQF
J gene: TRBJ2-3; V gene: TRBV28; CDR3 protein: ASSLSHPLEREALTDTQY
J gene: TRBJ1-1; V gene: TRBV5-4; CDR3 protein: ASSSVGGNTEAF
J gene: TRBJ2-5; V gene: TRBV13; CDR3 protein: ASTGQGSRETQY
J gene: TRBJ2-7; V gene: TRBV6-6; CDR3 protein: ASSGTYYEQY
J gene: TRBJ2-1; V gene: TRBV9; CDR3 protein: ASSVDETGYYNEQF
J gene: TRBJ1-1; V gene: TRBV19; CDR3 protein: ASKDGMNTEAF
J gene: TRBJ2-2; V gene: TRBV6-6; CDR3 protein: ASSSLATGELF
J gene: TRBJ1-3; V gene: TRBV19; CDR3 protein: ASSPYSGNTIY
J gene: TRBJ2-1; V gene: TRBV7-6; CDR3 protein: ASSLRFNEQF
J gene: -; V gene: TRBV28; CDR3 protein: ASSQGSGGPEQY
J gene: TRBJ1-2; V gene: TRBV7-9; CDR3 protein: ASSYSRGRQYGYT
J gene: TRBJ1-2; V gene: TRBV27; CDR3 protein: ASSSAGDYGYT
J gene: TRBJ2-7; V gene: TRBV28; CDR3 protein: ASSLGGNYEQY
J gene: TRBJ2-5; V gene: TRBV2; CDR3 protein: ASKDRATQY
J gene: TRBJ2-7; V gene: TRBV6-5; CDR3 protein: ASSYSGSGLYEQY
J gene: TRBJ2-7; V gene: TRBV28; CDR3 protein: ASSVKAYEQY
J gene: TRBJ1-5; V gene: TRBV7-8; CDR3 protein: ASTHRGTRDQPQH
J gene: TRBJ1-2; V gene: TRBV29-1; CDR3 protein: SADLPGSSNYGYT
J gene: TRBJ1-5; V gene: TRBV28; CDR3 protein: ASSLLASNQPQH
J gene: TRBJ2-1; V gene: TRBV10-3; CDR3 protein: AIASGTSGRAYEQF
J gene: TRBJ2-1; V gene: TRBV27; CDR3 protein: ASTRGGRSYNEQF
J gene: TRBJ2-7; V gene: TRBV27; CDR3 protein: ASSSRDPEGFGSYEQY
J gene: TRBJ2-7; V gene: TRBV5-6; CDR3 protein: ASSPDRGYEQY
J gene: TRBJ2-5; V gene: TRBV27; CDR3 protein: ASSLRDSQETQY
J gene: TRBJ2-3; V gene: TRBV7-7; CDR3 protein: ASSLAGPSDTQY
J gene: TRBJ1-1; V gene: TRBV7-8; CDR3 protein: ASSLGAPPAF
J gene: TRBJ1-1; V gene: TRBV30; CDR3 protein: AWSPGQGMNTEAF